These 28 T cell receptor beta chains originate from one sample sequenced in a study of long-term antiretroviral therapy in people with HIV. Version v3.0 of the immunoSEQ assay was performed at survey level. The assay was immunoSEQ multiplex PCR, and TCRdb's table has in-frame clones only and misses some. The table has tens of thousands of clones, approximately 81% seen once; the top ten hold 8.8%. Sequenced material: unsorted PBMCs, taken 4.7 to 5 years after starting antiretroviral therapy. The receptors originated from a man aged 40-55 years with HIV.

The chain employs TRBV4-2 and TRBJ2-7, with no clear D. Between the trimmed V and J ends, which lost 0 bases and 5 bases, there was a span of 14 bases. Germline V gene lookup returns CDR1 LGHNA and CDR2 YNFKEQ. The CDR3 has 15 amino acids. The CDR3 protein is CASSQEKGSVDEQYF. Here the CDR3 DNA reads TGTGCCAGCAGCCAAGAGAAAGGGTCCGTGGACGAGCAGTACTTC.

The chain has TRBV4-3 and TRBJ2-7, with D perhaps TRBD1 or TRBD2 (5 bases each). The CDR3 consists of 15 residues. Trimming pared 0 bases from V and 9 bases from J, leaving 18 bases between. The germline V gene has CDR1 LGHNA and CDR2 YSLEER. Written as DNA, the CDR3 is TGCGCCAGCAGCCAAGACAGTTATCTGGGGGACGGGCAGTACTTC. This encodes CASSQDSYLGDGQYF.

The chain recombines TRBV21-1 with TRBJ2-7; TRBD2 is the table's D call and was not checked against the DNA. TRBV21-1 is a pseudogene segment. The length of the CDR3 is 16 residues. This CDR3 is CASSIALAGISYEQYF. The CDR3 bases are TGTGCCAGCAGCATAGCGCTAGCGGGGATATCCTACGAGCAGTACTTC.

The genes are TRBV28 and TRBJ2-3; D is perhaps TRBD2 (6 bases). In germline, CDR1 is MDHEN, CDR2 SYDVKM. V was clipped by 3 bases and J by 4 bases, with 17 bases between them. This CDR3 is built from 16 residues. The CDR3 region has the DNA TGTGCCAGCAGTTTCCAGGGACTCCACGGGGCAGATACGCAGTATTTT. This sequence encodes CASSFQGLHGADTQYF.

The V gene is TRBV7-2, the J gene TRBJ2-4; TRBD2 might be the D (6 bases). Trimming left V 5 bases short and J 0 bases short, with 11 bases between. The germline V gene has CDR1 SGHTA and CDR2 FQGNSA. This CDR3 is 15 amino acids long. The DNA of the CDR3 is TGTGCCAGCAGCCTAAGCGGGTTAGCCAAAAACATTCAGTACTTC. This codes for CASSLSGLAKNIQYF.

J is TRBJ2-2 and V is TRBV4-3; D unresolved. V was clipped by 0 bases and J by 0 bases, with 23 bases between them. This CDR3 region has 21 residues. Germline V gives CDR1 LGHNA, CDR2 YSLEER. The CDR3 loop is CASSQDHRPSIFTPNTGELFF. CDR3 DNA sequence: TGCGCCAGCAGCCAAGATCACAGACCAAGTATATTCACCCCGAACACCGGGGAGCTGTTTTTT.

V is TRBV6-1 and J is TRBJ1-5; 7 bases match TRBD1. With V trimmed by 6 bases and J by 5 bases, 10 bases remained unmatched. Germline V gene lookup returns CDR1 MNHNS and CDR2 SASEGT. The length of the CDR3 is 15 residues. The CDR3, as DNA: TGTGCCAGCAGACCCAGGGGGTTACGGGATCAGCCCCAGCATTTT. As protein: CASRPRGLRDQPQHF.

A single count supports this clone. The rearrangement joins TRBV10-3 to TRBJ2-5; perhaps TRBD2 as D (7 bases). The length of the CDR3 is 13 residues. Trimming removed 8 bases at V and 2 bases at J, with 12 bases between. Germline CDR1 and CDR2: ENHRY and SYGVKD. CDR3 bases: TGTGCCATCGCGGGGGCGATACAAGAGACCCAGTACTTC. It yields the protein CAIAGAIQETQYF.

This chain joins TRBV19 and TRBJ2-1, with 8 positions matching TRBD1. Germline V gene data show CDR1 as LNHDA and CDR2 as SQIVND (reference sequence). With 5 bases clipped from V and 12 bases from J, the junction kept 9 bases outside the gene matches. The CDR3 is 13 residues long. The DNA of the CDR3 is TGTGCCAGTAGTCAGGGGGCCCAAGTGGGGCAGTTCTTC. Its protein product is CASSQGAQVGQFF.

V gene TRBV27 combines with J gene TRBJ2-1, with D possibly matching TRBD2 (6 bases). V lost 5 bases, J lost 8 bases, and 16 bases lay in between. The CDR3 is made up of 14 amino acids. The germline gives CDR1 MNHEY, CDR2 SMNVEV (reference sequence). In DNA, the CDR3 is TGTGCCAGCAGTCCCTATGAGGGCGGGGATGAGCAGTTCTTC. As protein: CASSPYEGGDEQFF.

This clone was seen once. The chain has TRBV27 and TRBJ2-3, with 13 bases aligning to TRBD2. Germline lookup yields CDR1 MNHEY and CDR2 SMNVEV (reference sequence). V lost 10 bases and J lost 3; bases outside the gene matches: 10. The length of the CDR3 is 16 residues. CDR3 in amino acids: CATRTGGLAGTDTQYF. The CDR3 bases are TGTGCCACCCGCACGGGGGGACTAGCGGGAACAGATACGCAGTATTTT.

The chain recombines TRBV6-1 with TRBJ1-2; maybe TRBD1 (6 bases). The CDR3 spans 14 residues. CDR1 is MNHNS and CDR2 is SASEGT in the germline V gene. Trimming pared 7 bases from V and 6 bases from J, leaving 18 bases between. Written as DNA, the CDR3 is TGTGCCAGCACTAGGACAGCCCCGTCGCATGGCTACACCTTC. It encodes CASTRTAPSHGYTF.

The chain combines TRBV5-4 with TRBJ1-1; 8 nucleotides align to TRBD1. V was pared by 4 bases and J by 4 bases, with 9 bases of the junction left unmatched. The CDR3 sequence is 15 residues long. CDR1 and CDR2 (germline): SGHNT, YYREEE (reference sequence). CDR3 in DNA: TGTGCCAGCAGCGCTGGGGTGGACAGGGTCACTGAAGCTTTCTTT. This translates into CASSAGVDRVTEAFF. Together with reference TRBV5-4 and TRBJ1-1, the CDR3 gives the full variable domain: ETGVTQSPTHLIKTRGQQVTLRCSSQSGHNTVSWYQQALGQGPQFIFQYYREEENGRGNFPPRFSGLQFPNYSSELNVNALELDDSALYLCASSAGVDRVTEAFFGQGTRLTVV.

The chain has TRBV23-1 and TRBJ2-7, with a weak D call TRBD2 (7 bases). TRBV23-1 is an open reading frame whose function is uncertain. The CDR3 extends over 18 amino acids. V lost 2 bases and J lost 2, with 22 bases in between. The CDR3 DNA follows: TGCGCCAGCAGTCAAAACCCCCAGGGGCTCGGGGGGCCCTACGAGCAGTACTTC. Translating gives CASSQNPQGLGGPYEQYF.

A remark on this clone: Its ends do not fully match the called genes, so a read error is possible. This chain joins TRBV7-2 and TRBJ2-1; 11 nucleotides agree with TRBD2. CDR1 is SGHTA, CDR2 FQGNSA, per germline. This CDR3 has 14 amino acids. CDR3 nucleotide sequence: TGTGCCAGCAGCTTAGCCGGTAGCGGGGGGGCGGAGCTCTTC. It translates to CASSLAGSGGAELF.

The CDR3 here is CASSLGTSGGDFNEQFF. DNA for the CDR3: TGTGCCAGCAGCTTAGGGACTAGCGGGGGGGATTTCAATGAGCAGTTCTTC. V gene TRBV11-3 combines with J gene TRBJ2-1, with 15 nucleotides matching TRBD2. The junction had 4 bases not matched to a gene; V was cut back by 1 base and J by 6 bases. From germline, CDR1 is SGHNT and CDR2 YENEEA. This CDR3 region has 17 residues.

This clone has just a few counts. This chain links TRBV7-9 with TRBJ2-7, with D unclear. Germline values: CDR1 SEHNR, CDR2 FQNEAQ (reference sequence). The CDR3 runs to 14 residues. Trimming pared 5 bases from V and 0 bases from J, leaving 11 bases between. CDR3 protein: CASSLSQSSYEQYF. As DNA, the CDR3 is TGTGCCAGCAGCCTGTCACAGAGCTCCTACGAGCAGTACTTC. Full variable domain (rest looked up from reference TRBV7-9 and TRBJ2-7): DTGVSQNPRHKITKRGQNVTFRCDPISEHNRLYWYRQTLGQGPEFLTYFQNEAQLEKSRLLSDRFSAERPKGSFSTLEIQRTEQGDSAMYLCASSLSQSSYEQYFGPGTRLTVT.

The chain combines TRBV5-5 with TRBJ2-7; 8 bases match TRBD1. The CDR3 extends over 16 amino acids. CDR1 and CDR2 from the germline V gene are SGHKS and YYEKEE (reference sequence). Germline trimming cut 4 bases from V and 2 bases from J; bases unmatched to any gene: 11. CDR3 region: CASSGSRDRRAYEQYF. In DNA, the CDR3 is TGTGCCAGCAGCGGATCTCGGGACAGGCGGGCCTACGAGCAGTACTTC.

CDR3: CSVSPRGQDSYGYTF. Here the CDR3 DNA reads TGCAGCGTTTCACCCCGGGGACAGGATTCATATGGCTACACCTTC. This rearrangement joins TRBV29-1 to TRBJ1-2; 8 bases map to TRBD1. The germline CDR1 and CDR2 sequences are SQVTM and ANQGSEA. The CDR3 length is 15 residues. Unmatched junction bases numbered 13, after V lost 5 bases and J lost 5 bases.

The chain uses TRBV14 and TRBJ2-1, with TRBD2 as a possible D gene (7 bases). Germline CDR1 is SGHDN and CDR2 is FVKESK. V lost 4 bases and J lost 7, with 14 bases in between. The CDR3 spans 14 residues. CDR3: CASSPQRGGNEQFF. The CDR3 DNA follows: TGTGCCAGCAGCCCCCAGAGGGGGGGTAATGAGCAGTTCTTC.

The J gene is TRBJ2-7, the V gene TRBV7-9; maybe TRBD1 (6 bases). The CDR3 is 12 amino acids. V dropped 5 bases and J dropped 4 bases, with 9 bases sitting between them. Per the germline V gene, CDR1 is SEHNR and CDR2 is FQNEAQ (reference sequence). For the CDR3, the DNA is TGTGCCAGCAGCCCGACAGGTTACGAGCAGTACTTC. Protein: CASSPTGYEQYF.

V is TRBV5-6 and J is TRBJ1-4; no clear D. Germline V gene sequence: CDR1 SGHDT, CDR2 YYEEEE. This CDR3 is built from 14 residues. V lost 0 bases, J lost 5 bases, and 8 bases lay in between. In DNA, the CDR3 is TGTGCCAGCAGCTTGGCCACGCAGAATGAAAAACTGTTTTTT. It specifies CASSLATQNEKLFF.

V usage is TRBV11-2 and J usage is TRBJ2-3; D gene unclear. V gave up 1 base and J gave up 2 bases, with 7 bases separating them. This CDR3 has 14 residues. Germline V gene data show CDR1 as SGHAT and CDR2 as FQNNGV. The CDR3 protein is CASSLGFSTDTQYF. The CDR3 DNA sequence: TGTGCCAGCAGCTTAGGATTCTCCACAGATACGCAGTATTTT.

This rearrangement joins TRBV14 to TRBJ1-1, with TRBD1 matching 9 bases. With 7 bases clipped from V and 2 bases from J, the junction kept 2 bases outside the gene matches. This CDR3 region has 13 residues. The germline V gene has CDR1 SGHDN and CDR2 FVKESK. The CDR3 nucleotides read TGTGCCAGCAAACAGGGGGCTAACACTGAAGCTTTCTTT. Residues: CASKQGANTEAFF.

V and J are TRBV4-1 and TRBJ1-3; perhaps TRBD1 as D (5 bases). Germline lookup yields CDR1 MGHRA and CDR2 YSYEKL. CDR3 length: 15 amino acids. Trimming removed 0 bases from V and 4 bases from J, with 10 bases in between. CDR3 in DNA: TGCGCCAGCAGCCAAGACCAGGGATACGGAAACACCATATATTTT. Encoded protein: CASSQDQGYGNTIYF.

V usage is TRBV7-8 and J usage is TRBJ2-6; D gene uncertain. This CDR3 is 15 amino acids long. Germline CDR1 and CDR2: SGHVS and FQNEAQ. V was shortened by 1 base and J by 2 bases, with 6 bases between the two germline ends. The CDR3 bases are TGTGCCAGCAGCTTAGAGTTAACTGGGGCCAACGTCCTGACTTTC. Its translation is CASSLELTGANVLTF. Variable domain in full (rest from reference TRBV7-8 and TRBJ2-6): GAGVSQSPRYKVAKRGQDVALRCDPISGHVSLFWYQQALGQGPEFLTYFQNEAQLDKSGLPSDRFFAERPEGSVSTLKIQRTQQEDSAVYLCASSLELTGANVLTFGAGSRLTVL.

V gene TRBV4-1 combines with J gene TRBJ1-2, with D maybe TRBD1 (5 bases). Germline assignment: CDR1 MGHRA and CDR2 YSYEKL. The CDR3 extends over 15 amino acids. The V end lost 1 base, the J end lost 8 bases, and 17 bases lay between the germline ends. The CDR3 loop is CASSQGDLLWGGYTF. The CDR3 DNA follows: TGCGCCAGCAGCCAAGGGGACCTCTTATGGGGCGGCTACACCTTC.

The chain is built from TRBV28 and TRBJ2-7; D remains unclear. This CDR3 comprises 14 residues. V shed 2 bases and J shed 2 bases, with 10 bases lying between them. Germline V lookup: CDR1 MDHEN, CDR2 SYDVKM. CDR3 nucleotide sequence: TGTGCCAGCAGTTTAACGGGTTCTGCCTACGAGCAGTACTTC. It yields the protein CASSLTGSAYEQYF.